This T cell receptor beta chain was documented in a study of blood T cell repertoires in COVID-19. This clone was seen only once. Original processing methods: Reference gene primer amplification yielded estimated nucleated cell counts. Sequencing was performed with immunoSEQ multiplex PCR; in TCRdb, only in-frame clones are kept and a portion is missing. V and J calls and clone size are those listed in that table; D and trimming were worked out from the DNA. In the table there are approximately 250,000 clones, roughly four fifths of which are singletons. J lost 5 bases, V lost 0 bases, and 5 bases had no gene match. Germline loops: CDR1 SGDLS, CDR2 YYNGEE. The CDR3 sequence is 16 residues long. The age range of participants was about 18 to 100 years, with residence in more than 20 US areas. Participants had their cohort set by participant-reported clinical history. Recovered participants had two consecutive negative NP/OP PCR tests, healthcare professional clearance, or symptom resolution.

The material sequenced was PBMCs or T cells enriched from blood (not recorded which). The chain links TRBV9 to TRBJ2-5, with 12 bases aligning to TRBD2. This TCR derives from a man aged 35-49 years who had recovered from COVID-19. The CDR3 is CASSVEGLAGGETQYF. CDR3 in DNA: TGTGCCAGCAGCGTAGAAGGGCTAGCGGGAGGGGAGACCCAGTACTTC.